One and the same sample provided the 3 T cell receptor beta chains below, sequenced in a study of blood T cell repertoires in COVID-19. Method: immunoSEQ multiplex PCR; TCRdb's copy keeps in-frame clones and lacks some. The table lists 200,000 to 300,000 clones, about 87% of them singletons. Sequenced input: peripheral blood. The receptors here all came from a man in his 60s who had recovered from COVID-19.

The chain links TRBV5-6 to TRBJ2-5; D gene unclear. CDR1 is SGHDT and CDR2 is YYEEEE in the germline V gene. The ends were cut back, 0 bases at V and 2 bases at J, with 5 bases in the middle. The length of the CDR3 is 13 residues. CDR3: CASSLEQQETQYF. The CDR3 coding sequence is TGTGCCAGCAGCTTGGAACAACAAGAGACCCAGTACTTC.

The chain links TRBV18 to TRBJ2-3; 13 bases align to TRBD2. From germline, CDR1 is KGHSH and CDR2 LQKENI. The CDR3 runs 16 residues. With 3 bases clipped from V and 4 bases from J, the junction kept 4 bases outside the gene matches. The CDR3, as DNA: TGTGCCAGCTCACCGCCACTAGCGGGGGGGCCAGATACGCAGTATTTT. Its protein is CASSPPLAGGPDTQYF.

The chain carries TRBV12-5 and TRBJ2-5; the D is unclear. The ends were cut back, 7 bases at V and 5 bases at J, with 14 bases in the middle. Germline V lookup: CDR1 LGHNT, CDR2 FRNRAP. This CDR3 region has 13 residues. CDR3 loop: CASAVGRRETQYF. CDR3 sequence (DNA): TGTGCTAGTGCCGTTGGAAGGCGGGAGACCCAGTACTTC.